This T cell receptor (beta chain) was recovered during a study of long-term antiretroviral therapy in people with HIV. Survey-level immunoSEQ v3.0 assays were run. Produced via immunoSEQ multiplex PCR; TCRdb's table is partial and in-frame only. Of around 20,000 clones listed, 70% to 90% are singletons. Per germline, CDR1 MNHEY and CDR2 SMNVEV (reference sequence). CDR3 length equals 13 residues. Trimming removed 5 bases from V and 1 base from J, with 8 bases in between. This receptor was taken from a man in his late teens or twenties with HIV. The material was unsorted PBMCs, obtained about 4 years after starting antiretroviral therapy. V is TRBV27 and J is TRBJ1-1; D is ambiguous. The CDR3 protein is CASSNTANTEAFF. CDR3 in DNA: TGTGCCAGCAGTAACACAGCGAACACTGAAGCTTTCTTT.